Each of the 20 T cell receptor beta chains below was sequenced from the same sample in a study of CD8 T cells in Susac syndrome. An amount of RNA that ranged from roughly 0.45 to 1 ug was reverse transcribed with random hexamers. TCRdb reprocessed the immunoSEQ multiplex PCR reads with MiXCR, giving one entry per CDR3 protein. The table has roughly 200,000 distinct CDR3 sequences, about 94% seen once; the top ten hold more than 0.1%. The sample consisted of CD4+ T cells from PBMCs. The receptors here all came from a human donor in good health.

The genes are TRBV29-1 and TRBJ1-2; D is unresolved. CDR3 length: 11 residues. V lost 7 bases and J lost 8, with 14 bases in between. CDR1 and CDR2 (germline): SQVTM, ANQGSEA. In DNA form, the CDR3 reads TGCAGCGCCCTAAGTGGGGAGGGCTACACCTTC. Translated: CSALSGEGYTF.

The rearrangement links TRBV20-1 to TRBJ1-2, with D hard to call. Trimming shortened V by 3 bases and J by 4 bases, and 6 bases separated the two germline ends. Per germline, CDR1 DFQATT and CDR2 SNEGSKA (reference sequence). This CDR3 has 11 residues. The CDR3 DNA sequence: TGCAGTGCTAGGGCTTCCTATGGCTACACCTTC. Its protein is CSARASYGYTF.

The chain employs TRBV5-1 and TRBJ2-3; TRBD2 agrees at 12 bases. CDR1 and CDR2 (germline): SGHRS, YFSETQ. The CDR3 runs 17 residues. J was trimmed by 3 bases and V by 1 base; bases with no gene match: 6. For the CDR3, the DNA is TGCGCCAGCAGCTTGAGAGTGACTAGCGGGAGTACAGATACGCAGTATTTT. It is translated as CASSLRVTSGSTDTQYF.

The chain recombines TRBV7-2 with TRBJ2-1, with TRBD2 matching 14 bases. After removal of 5 bases from V and 4 bases from J, the junction contained 7 bases not matched to a gene. From germline, CDR1 is SGHTA and CDR2 FQGNSA. This CDR3 has 17 amino acids. The CDR3 reads CASSPPGTSGRYNEQFF. The CDR3 DNA reads TGTGCCAGCAGCCCTCCAGGGACTAGCGGGAGATACAATGAGCAGTTCTTC.

The chain combines TRBV29-1 with TRBJ1-1, with D hard to call. CDR1 SQVTM and CDR2 ANQGSEA come from the germline V gene. Trimming stripped 8 bases from V and 5 bases from J, with 18 bases between. The CDR3 consists of 13 residues. The CDR3 DNA reads as TGCAGCTCGGCCCTCCAGGCTGGTACTGAAGCTTTCTTT. Residues: CSSALQAGTEAFF. Together with reference TRBV29-1 and TRBJ1-1, the CDR3 gives the full variable domain: SAVISQKPSRDICQRGTSLTIQCQVDSQVTMMFWYRQQPGQSLTLIATANQGSEATYESGFVIDKFPISRPNLTFSTLTVSNMSPEDSSIYLCSSALQAGTEAFFGQGTRLTVV.

The chain recombines TRBV3-1 with TRBJ2-7; 7 bases agree with TRBD1. Germline trimming cut 5 bases from V and 2 bases from J; bases unmatched to any gene: 6. Germline values: CDR1 LGHDT, CDR2 YNNKEL (reference sequence). The CDR3 runs to 14 residues. The CDR3, as DNA: TGTGCCAGCAGCTATGAGGGGGCCCCCTACGAGCAGTACTTC. It translates to CASSYEGAPYEQYF.

The chain carries TRBV20-1 and TRBJ2-5; D gene ambiguous. Trimming stripped 6 bases from V and 0 bases from J, with 11 bases between. The CDR3 is 13 amino acids. The germline V gene has CDR1 DFQATT and CDR2 SNEGSKA (reference sequence). The CDR3 nucleotides are TGCAGTGCGACCGGGCCAAACCAAGAGACCCAGTACTTC. Encoded protein: CSATGPNQETQYF.

The chain couples TRBV28 to TRBJ2-1, with 12 bases identical to TRBD2. The CDR3 loop spans 18 amino acids. J lost 1 base, V lost 7 bases, and 11 bases had no gene match. CDR1 MDHEN and CDR2 SYDVKM come from the germline V gene. CDR3 residues: CASTLGASGRASYNEQFF. The CDR3 coding sequence is TGTGCCAGCACCTTAGGGGCTAGCGGGAGGGCGTCCTACAATGAGCAGTTCTTC.

V and J are TRBV27 and TRBJ1-5; tentative D call: TRBD1 (5 bases). The germline CDR1 and CDR2 sequences are MNHEY and SMNVEV (reference sequence). CDR3 length: 13 amino acids. Deletions cut 4 bases from V and 5 bases from J, with 9 bases between. The CDR3 DNA is TGTGCCAGCAGTTGGGACGGGGATCAGCCCCAGCATTTT. This gives the protein CASSWDGDQPQHF.

This sequence joins TRBV30 and TRBJ1-5; D perhaps matches TRBD1 (6 bases). Trimming took 1 base from V and 5 from J, leaving 12 bases between them. The CDR3 contains 14 residues. Germline V gives CDR1 GTSNPN, CDR2 SVGIG (reference sequence). In DNA, the CDR3 is TGTGCCTGGAGTGAGACAGGAGGATATCAGCCCCAGCATTTT. Translating it yields CAWSETGGYQPQHF.

This clonotype was seen once. The chain joins TRBV6-5 to TRBJ2-2; 7 nucleotides agree with TRBD1. This CDR3 has 15 amino acids. The V gene end was trimmed by 8 bases and the J gene end by 2 bases; junction bases not matched to a gene: 8. The germline V gene has CDR1 MNHEY and CDR2 SVGAGI. CDR3 in DNA: TGTGCCAGCCGAAGGGGACAGCCCAACACCGGGGAGCTGTTTTTT. It is translated as CASRRGQPNTGELFF.

The V gene is TRBV7-9, the J gene TRBJ2-5, with D possibly being TRBD1 (5 bases). The germline CDR1 and CDR2 sequences are SEHNR and FQNEAQ (reference sequence). The CDR3 has 14 residues. V was trimmed by 3 bases and J by 4 bases, leaving 12 bases between them. The CDR3 coding sequence is TGTGCCAGCAGCTTTCGGGTGGGGCGAGAGACCCAGTACTTC. This codes for CASSFRVGRETQYF.

The rearrangement uses TRBV12-3 or TRBV12-4 and TRBJ1-3, with no clear D. This CDR3 comprises 15 residues. V lost 4 bases, J lost 0 bases, and 10 bases lay in between. The CDR3 DNA follows: TGTGCCAGCAGTTGGCGGGCATTCTCTGGAAACACCATATATTTT. It yields the protein CASSWRAFSGNTIYF.

This rearrangement joins TRBV27 to TRBJ2-5; D gene unclear. Trimming took off 3 bases at V and 5 bases at J, with 1 base between the two ends. The germline gives CDR1 MNHEY, CDR2 SMNVEV (reference sequence). The CDR3 is made up of 10 amino acids. This CDR3 is CASSFETQYF. The CDR3, as DNA: TGTGCCAGCAGTTTTGAGACCCAGTACTTC.

This clonotype was seen once. This rearrangement joins TRBV5-1 to TRBJ2-7; D not certain. The V gene lost 5 bases and the J gene lost 3 bases, with 18 bases spanning the gap. Germline-derived CDR1 and CDR2 are SGHRS and YFSETQ. The CDR3 extends over 15 amino acids. The CDR3, as DNA: TGCGCCAGCAGTCCTGACGGTGGCCCGGGCTACGAGCAGTACTTC. Translation gives CASSPDGGPGYEQYF.

The genes are TRBV27 and TRBJ1-1; 10 bases align to TRBD1. The CDR3 length is 17 residues. Germline V lookup: CDR1 MNHEY, CDR2 SMNVEV (reference sequence). V lost 5 bases to trimming and J lost 7 bases; unmatched junction nucleotides: 16. CDR3 residues: CASSLLSLGTGASEAFF. Written as DNA, the CDR3 is TGTGCCAGCAGTCTTTTGTCACTAGGGACAGGGGCAAGTGAAGCTTTCTTT.

The V gene is TRBV3-1, the J gene TRBJ1-1; D gene uncertain. The CDR3 contains 13 residues. The V end was cut by 4 bases, the J end by 5 bases, with 11 bases between. Germline V gives CDR1 LGHDT, CDR2 YNNKEL (reference sequence). This CDR3 is CASSLIQGTEAFF. The CDR3 region has the DNA TGTGCCAGCAGCCTTATCCAAGGGACTGAAGCTTTCTTT.

The table lists this clonotype with a count of one. CDR3 DNA sequence: TGCAGTGCTAGAGATTGGAACTCACAAGAGACCCAGTACTTC. This encodes CSARDWNSQETQYF. This chain uses TRBV20-1 with TRBJ2-5; D uncertain. V lost 0 bases to trimming and J lost 2 bases, with 10 bases between them. This CDR3 is 14 amino acids long. Germline assignment: CDR1 DFQATT and CDR2 SNEGSKA (reference sequence).

The chain has TRBV29-1 and TRBJ2-5; D may be TRBD1 or TRBD2 (5 bases each). The germline V gene has CDR1 SQVTM and CDR2 ANQGSEA. Trimming took 6 bases from V and 6 from J, leaving 17 bases between them. The CDR3 totals 13 residues. The DNA of the CDR3 is TGCAGCGTGGACACGGAGGTGTTACAGACCCAGTACTTC. The encoded protein is CSVDTEVLQTQYF.

The CDR3 DNA reads as TGTGCCAGCAGCATCGGGACAGGGGACGACGAGCAGTACTTC. This translates into CASSIGTGDDEQYF. This chain links TRBV12-3 or TRBV12-4 with TRBJ2-7, with TRBD1 identical over 10 bases. The V segment lost 6 bases and the J segment 5 bases; nucleotides outside the gene matches: 7. The CDR3 has 14 residues.